This TCR beta chain came from a study of cytomegalovirus exposure and HLA in healthy donors. This CDR3 is built from 16 residues. CDR1 and CDR2 from the germline V gene are MNHEY and SVGAGI. Trimming removed 4 bases at V and 3 bases at J, with 16 bases between. Only a few counts were recorded for this clone. Produced via immunoSEQ multiplex PCR; TCRdb's table is partial and in-frame only. The sample has around 220,000 clones; around 90% are singletons. Donors were drawn from the 120-subject validation cohort, separate from the 666-subject first cohort. This clonotype was sampled from a woman younger than 35 in good health and CMV-seronegative. The material sequenced was PBMCs. V usage is TRBV6-5 and J usage is TRBJ2-1; perhaps TRBD1 as D (5 bases). This chain's CDR3 is CASSLSGPTDYNEQFF. The CDR3 DNA reads as TGTGCCAGCAGTTTGTCCGGTCCGACAGACTACAATGAGCAGTTCTTC.